These T cell receptor beta chains were read from a single sample in a study of identifying expanded T cells in peripheral blood. Libraries were prepared by immunoSEQ multiplex PCR; TCRdb keeps only in-frame clonotypes and omits some of them. The sample consists of around 82,000 clones, roughly 89% of them appearing once. The sequenced sample was blood. The receptors were gathered from a person aged 18 to 75 in good health. The CDR3 runs from the conserved cysteine through the conserved F or W. A D gene is named only where the DNA matches it firmly. Size is omitted from some rows. Given values are once, few, many or a class for expanded clones.

TRBJ2-2 | TRBV6-1 | - | TRBD1 | CASSEWSGQGIAGELFF | TGTGCCAGCAGTGAATGGTCGGGACAGGGGATTGCCGGGGAGCTGTTTTTT
TRBJ2-4 | TRBV7-2 | - | TRBD2 | CASSLGTSEIAKNIQYF | TGTGCCAGCAGCTTAGGGACTAGCGAAATAGCCAAAAACATTCAGTACTTC
TRBJ2-1 | TRBV19 | - | TRBD2 | CASSPERELYNEQFF | TGTGCCAGTAGTCCAGAGCGGGAGCTCTACAATGAGCAGTTCTTC
TRBJ2-1 | TRBV7-7 | - | - | CASSSQGTFSYNEQFF | TGTGCTAGCAGCTCCCAGGGAACCTTCTCCTACAATGAGCAGTTCTTC
TRBJ2-5 | TRBV20-1 | - | - | CSAVPGETQYF | TGCAGTGCTGTCCCTGGAGAGACCCAGTACTTC
TRBJ1-2 | TRBV5-6 | - | - | CASSFFRTWLIDGYTF | TGTGCCAGCAGCTTTTTCCGGACATGGTTAATAGATGGCTACACCTTC
TRBJ1-5 | TRBV6-6 | once | - | CAISGGSNQPQHF | TGTGCCATCTCGGGGGGGTCCAATCAGCCCCAGCATTTT
TRBJ2-5 | TRBV7-2 | - | - | CASSLAGGGRETQYF | TGTGCCAGCAGCTTAGCGGGAGGGGGACGGGAGACCCAGTACTTC
TRBJ2-3 | TRBV5-6 | once | - | CASSLYADTQYF | TGTGCCAGCAGCTTATATGCAGATACGCAGTATTTT
TRBJ2-2 | TRBV4-1 | - | TRBD2 | CASSHGTSGNTGELFF | TGCGCCAGCAGCCACGGGACTAGCGGGAACACCGGGGAGCTGTTTTTT
TRBJ1-2 | TRBV2 | once | TRBD1 | CASSELDRVEGYTF | TGTGCCAGCAGTGAGCTAGACAGGGTAGAGGGCTACACCTTC
TRBJ1-4 | TRBV28 | - | - | CASIDSGTGNEKLFF | TGTGCCAGCATTGACTCCGGGACGGGAAATGAAAAACTGTTTTTT
TRBJ1-1 | TRBV18 | few | - | CASSPQSGRNTEAFF | TGTGCCAGCTCACCACAGTCGGGTAGGAACACTGAAGCTTTCTTT
TRBJ2-1 | TRBV4-1 | - | TRBD2 | CASSEELAGGYYNEQFF | TGCGCCAGCAGCGAAGAGTTAGCGGGAGGGTACTACAATGAGCAGTTCTTC
TRBJ1-1 | TRBV7-2 | - | - | CASSLEGNTEAFF | TGTGCCAGCAGCTTAGAGGGGAACACTGAAGCTTTCTTT
TRBJ2-7 | TRBV28 | few | - | CASRDPYRDFYEQYF | TGTGCCAGCAGGGACCCTTACCGGGACTTCTACGAGCAGTACTTC
TRBJ2-4 | TRBV30 | - | TRBD2 | CAWRATSVENIQYF | TGTGCCTGGAGGGCAACTAGCGTTGAAAACATTCAGTACTTC
TRBJ2-1 | TRBV7-3 | - | TRBD2 | CASSLLARTSVGNEQFF | TGTGCCAGCAGCTTACTCGCCAGGACTAGCGTCGGCAATGAGCAGTTCTTC
TRBJ2-1 | TRBV29-1 | - | TRBD1 | CSVEVRDRRYNEQFF | TGCAGCGTTGAGGTACGGGACAGGCGCTACAATGAGCAGTTCTTC
TRBJ2-7 | TRBV6-1 | - | - | CASTNPTRNYEQYF | TGTGCCAGCACCAACCCAACCAGGAACTACGAGCAGTACTTC
TRBJ2-1 | TRBV27 | once | - | CASSLGGEPYNEQFF | TGTGCCAGCAGTTTAGGCGGGGAGCCCTACAATGAGCAGTTCTTC